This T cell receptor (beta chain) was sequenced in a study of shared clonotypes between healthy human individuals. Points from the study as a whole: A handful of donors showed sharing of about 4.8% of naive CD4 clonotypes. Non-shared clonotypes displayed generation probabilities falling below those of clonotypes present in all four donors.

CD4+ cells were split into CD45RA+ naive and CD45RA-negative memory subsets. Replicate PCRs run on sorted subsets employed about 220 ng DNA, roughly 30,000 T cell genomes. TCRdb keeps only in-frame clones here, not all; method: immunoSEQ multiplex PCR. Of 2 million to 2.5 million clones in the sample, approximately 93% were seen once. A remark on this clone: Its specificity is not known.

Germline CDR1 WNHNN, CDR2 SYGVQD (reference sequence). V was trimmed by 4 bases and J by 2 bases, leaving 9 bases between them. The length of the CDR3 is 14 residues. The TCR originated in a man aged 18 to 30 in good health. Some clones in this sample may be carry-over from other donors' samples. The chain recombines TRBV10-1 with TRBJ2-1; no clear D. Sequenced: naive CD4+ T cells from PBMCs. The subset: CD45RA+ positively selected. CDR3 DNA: TGCGCCAGCAGTGGGCGGTCAACCTACAATGAGCAGTTCTTC. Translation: CASSGRSTYNEQFF.